The present entry profiles one T cell receptor beta chain with its context. The antigen is not known. The data were taken from a study of identical twins. Whole-study findings and limits: Part of the zero-insertion signal could reflect confounding by invariant MAIT and iNKT cells. Insertions were fewer in abundant cord blood beta clonotypes, whereas memory repertoires showed none of this pattern.

Germline CDR1 is SNHLY and CDR2 is FYNNEI. The CDR3 runs to 16 residues. The V end was cut by 4 bases, the J end by 0 bases, with 10 bases between. Healthy Caucasians alone served as donors. TCRdb itself ran the 5' RACE reads through MiXCR, one entry per CDR3 protein. The data show hundreds of thousands of distinct CDR3 sequences, 8.6% seen once. The data also belong to a second study, concerning yellow fever vaccine responses in identical twins.

The sequence derives from a woman aged 18-30 years in good health. Input material: PBMCs. V is TRBV2 and J is TRBJ2-6; D possibly corresponds to TRBD2 (6 bases). CDR3 bases: TGTGCCAGCAGTGGGGAGGCCTACTCTGGGGCCAACGTCCTGACTTTC. Its protein product is CASSGEAYSGANVLTF.